The clone carrying this T cell receptor beta chain was observed at least ten times. Its specificity is not known. These data originate in a study of Graves' ophthalmopathy and Graves' hyperthyroidism. V was shortened by 1 base and J by 10 bases, with 16 bases between the two germline ends. The CDR3 consists of 14 residues. The germline gives CDR1 MNHNS, CDR2 SASEGT. Points from the study as a whole: Appearing in blood as well were most expanded thyroid clonotypes above 0.001 frequency.

Stable hyperthyroidism denotes an absence of ophthalmopathy throughout 18 months of follow-up. The study recruited hyperthyroidism patients aged 18 to 65 who were newly diagnosed, under 2 months' duration. Enrollment excluded any patients with other autoimmune diseases, uncontrolled infections, pregnancy or lactation. RNA transcripts were the source from which TCR beta CDR3 regions were amplified. HTBI primers primed a first-round RT-PCR, and a second-round multiplex PCR followed. TCRdb reanalysed the multiplex PCR reads using MiXCR and keeps one entry per CDR3 protein. Among under 800,000 distinct CDR3 sequences listed, about a fifth were seen once.

The sequence was obtained from a woman aged 18-35 years with stable Graves' hyperthyroidism. Some clones in this sample may be carry-over from other donors' samples. This chain connects TRBV6-1 to TRBJ1-1; no clear D. Sequencing was carried out using peripheral blood. CDR3 in amino acids: CASSEVGGAAVAFF. CDR3 in DNA: TGTGCCAGCAGTGAAGTAGGAGGAGCAGCGGTAGCTTTCTTT.